Presented here are 17 T cell receptor beta chains from one specimen sequenced in a study of blood T cell repertoires in COVID-19. The repertoire was sequenced with immunoSEQ multiplex PCR; TCRdb's copy has only in-frame clones and lacks some. Of over 200,000 clones listed, 60% to 75% were seen once; the top ten hold over 3%. The specimen was peripheral blood. The source is an elderly woman with acute or convalescent COVID-19.

Here the CDR3 reads CASSPLGQGASSNYGYTF. The DNA for the CDR3 is TGTGCCAGCAGCCCTTTGGGACAGGGGGCGAGCAGTAACTATGGCTACACCTTC. The chain recombines TRBV6-2 or TRBV6-3 with TRBJ1-2; 12 bases match TRBD1. There are 18 residues in the CDR3. Germline CDR1 MNHEY, CDR2 SVGEGT. V lost 6 bases, J lost 1 base, and 12 bases stayed unmatched.

This clone was observed many times. This sequence joins TRBV7-9 and TRBJ2-1; D gene ambiguous. Germline assignment: CDR1 SEHNR and CDR2 FQNEAQ (reference sequence). With 2 bases removed from V and 2 bases from J, the gap between germline ends came to 13 bases. The CDR3 runs 16 residues. CDR3 coding DNA: TGTGCCAGCAGCTTATGGGCTCAAAAGACCTACAATGAGCAGTTCTTC. It encodes CASSLWAQKTYNEQFF. The full variable domain, completed using reference TRBV7-9 and TRBJ2-1, is DTGVSQNPRHKITKRGQNVTFRCDPISEHNRLYWYRQTLGQGPEFLTYFQNEAQLEKSRLLSDRFSAERPKGSFSTLEIQRTEQGDSAMYLCASSLWAQKTYNEQFFGPGTRLTVL.

This clone was detected ten times or more. The chain employs TRBV2 and TRBJ2-7, with TRBD1 matching over 8 bases. This CDR3 is built from 15 residues. V shed 6 bases and J 1 base; nucleotides not matched to a gene: 8. CDR1 is SNHLY and CDR2 is FYNNEI in the germline V gene. The CDR3: CASRTGTGGSYEQYF. CDR3 nucleotides: TGTGCCAGCAGGACCGGGACAGGTGGGTCCTACGAGCAGTACTTC. The whole variable domain, remainder taken from reference TRBV2 and TRBJ2-7, is EPEVTQTPSHQVTQMGQEVILRCVPISNHLYFYWYRQILGQKVEFLVSFYNNEISEKSEIFDDQFSVERPDGSNFTLKIRSTKLEDSAMYFCASRTGTGGSYEQYFGPGTRLTVT.

The chain employs TRBV4-3 and TRBJ1-3; TRBD1 aligns across 7 bases. Germline CDR1 and CDR2: LGHNA and YSLEER. The CDR3 covers 17 residues. V was pared by 4 bases and J by 3 bases, with 12 bases of the junction left unmatched. The CDR3 DNA is TGCGCCAGCAGCCTTGGAAACAGGGGTCTGGGTGGAAACACCATATATTTT. Its translation is CASSLGNRGLGGNTIYF.

The genes are TRBV11-2 and TRBJ2-1, with 7 nucleotides matching TRBD2. In germline, CDR1 is SGHAT, CDR2 FQNNGV. With V trimmed by 3 bases and J by 4 bases, 6 bases remained unmatched. There are 15 residues in the CDR3. The CDR3 DNA sequence: TGTGCCAGCAGCTTTGGGCTAGCGGCATACAATGAGCAGTTCTTC. As protein: CASSFGLAAYNEQFF.

This clone was seen just once. The V call is TRBV27, the J call TRBJ2-1; 7 bases line up with TRBD1. In germline, CDR1 is MNHEY, CDR2 SMNVEV (reference sequence). This CDR3 is 16 amino acids long. The V gene end was trimmed by 2 bases and the J gene end by 1 base; junction bases not matched to a gene: 5. The CDR3, as DNA: TGTGCCAGCAGTTTAGAGGGGGCAGCGTCCTACAATGAGCAGTTCTTC. This translates into CASSLEGAASYNEQFF.

A note on this clone: In the same sample, other DNA sequences code for this CDR3. The rearrangement uses TRBV12-3 or TRBV12-4 and TRBJ1-2; TRBD1 matches at 7 bases. This CDR3 comprises 13 residues. Trimming removed 5 bases from V and 4 bases from J; junction bases left unmatched: 4. CDR3 bases: TGTGCCAGCAGTCCCCAGGGGGGCTATGGCTACACCTTC. Translating it yields CASSPQGGYGYTF.

The V call is TRBV6-2 or TRBV6-3, the J call TRBJ2-5; 8 bases map to TRBD2. The CDR3 consists of 15 residues. The V gene end was trimmed by 0 bases and the J gene end by 5 bases; junction bases not matched to a gene: 5. Germline CDR1 and CDR2: MNHEY and SVGEGT. DNA for the CDR3: TGTGCCAGCAGTTACTCGAACGGGGGGGCGGAGACCCAGTACTTC. Its translation: CASSYSNGGAETQYF.

This chain connects TRBV19 to TRBJ2-1, with 10 bases fitting TRBD1. The CDR3 consists of 16 residues. Trimming at V came to 3 bases and at J to 4 bases, leaving 6 bases not matched to a gene. Germline CDR1 and CDR2: LNHDA and SQIVND (reference sequence). The CDR3 sequence: CASSIGTGDKYNEQFF. DNA of the CDR3: TGTGCCAGTAGTATTGGGACAGGGGACAAATACAATGAGCAGTTCTTC.

CDR3 nucleotide sequence: TGTGCCACCCCGGACAGATTGAACACTGAAGCTTTCTTT. This codes for CATPDRLNTEAFF. J is TRBJ1-1 and V is TRBV6-5, with a tentative D call TRBD1 (6 bases). Trimming removed 10 bases from V and 0 bases from J, with 12 bases in between. The CDR3 runs to 13 residues. Germline V gene lookup returns CDR1 MNHEY and CDR2 SVGAGI.

A note on this clone: Other DNA variants within this sample encode the same CDR3. The chain joins TRBV18 to TRBJ2-7; D unclear. Trimming removed 3 bases from V and 3 bases from J, with 9 bases in between. The CDR3 is 13 residues long. The V gene's germline CDR1 is KGHSH and CDR2 LQKENI. For the CDR3, the DNA is TGTGCCAGCTCACCCGGGTCTTACTACGAGCAGTACTTC. The encoded protein is CASSPGSYYEQYF. Looking up the rest from reference TRBV18 and TRBJ2-7 gives the full variable domain: NAGVMQNPRHLVRRRGQEARLRCSPMKGHSHVYWYRQLPEEGLKFMVYLQKENIIDESGMPKERFSAEFPKEGPSILRIQQVVRGDSAAYFCASSPGSYYEQYFGPGTRLTVT.

V is TRBV27 and J is TRBJ1-2; 9 bases align to TRBD1. The CDR3 runs 14 residues. Unmatched junction bases numbered 3, after V lost 6 bases and J lost 1 base. CDR1 MNHEY and CDR2 SMNVEV come from the germline V gene (reference sequence). The CDR3 protein is CASRRQGGNYGYTF. The CDR3, as DNA: TGTGCCAGCAGACGACAGGGGGGTAACTATGGCTACACCTTC.

This clone was seen a handful of times. CDR3 nucleotides: TGTGCCAGCAGCCTAAGTATACAGGGAAGAAATGAAAAACTGTTTTTT. This encodes CASSLSIQGRNEKLFF. The V call is TRBV11-2, the J call TRBJ1-4; D is possibly TRBD1 (6 bases). V lost 5 bases and J lost 5, with 18 bases in between. Germline V gene sequence: CDR1 SGHAT, CDR2 FQNNGV. The CDR3 consists of 16 residues.

The chain joins TRBV19 to TRBJ1-5, with D tentatively TRBD1 (5 bases). Deletions cut 3 bases from V and 7 bases from J, with 13 bases between. Germline V gene data show CDR1 as LNHDA and CDR2 as SQIVND (reference sequence). The CDR3 loop spans 14 amino acids. As DNA, the CDR3 is TGTGCCAGTAGTATCCAGGGTTTTTGGCAGCCCCAGCATTTT. Its protein is CASSIQGFWQPQHF.

V usage is TRBV27 and J usage is TRBJ1-3; 7 bases fit TRBD1. The CDR3 loop spans 18 amino acids. Germline values: CDR1 MNHEY, CDR2 SMNVEV (reference sequence). V gave up 2 bases and J gave up 0 bases; unmatched junction bases: 10. Written as DNA, the CDR3 is TGTGCCAGCAGTTTAGTCCCGGGACAGCGTAGCTCTGGAAACACCATATATTTT. Translated: CASSLVPGQRSSGNTIYF.

The V call is TRBV18, the J call TRBJ1-2; 8 nucleotides agree with TRBD1. Trimming at V came to 3 bases and at J to 2 bases, leaving 5 bases not matched to a gene. There are 15 residues in the CDR3. Germline assignment: CDR1 KGHSH and CDR2 LQKENI. This CDR3 is CASSPQGQANYGYTF. The CDR3 DNA reads as TGTGCCAGCTCACCCCAGGGACAGGCCAACTATGGCTACACCTTC.

This clone was recorded a few times. The chain joins TRBV3-1 (or the pseudogene TRBV3-2) to TRBJ2-2, with 12 bases matching TRBD1. Trimming cost V 4 bases and J 4 bases; bases outside gene matches: 4. The CDR3 spans 16 residues. In germline, CDR1 is LGHDT, CDR2 YNNKEL (reference sequence). The CDR3 loop reads CASSPGQGAFTGELFF. The CDR3 coding sequence is TGTGCCAGCAGCCCGGGACAGGGGGCATTCACCGGGGAGCTGTTTTTT.